The next 24 T cell receptor beta chains were all read from a single sample in a study of T-cell memory formation after mild COVID-19. TCRdb reprocessed the 5' RACE reads via MiXCR and lists one record per CDR3 protein. The sample includes more than 120,000 distinct CDR3 sequences, 15% to 20% seen only once; the top ten take approximately 2.4%. Sequencing input: PBMCs or a T cell subset sorted from them (not recorded which). These receptors came from an adult woman who had mild COVID-19 (a few samples of this study predate the infection). Cell type and time point are not known.

V usage is TRBV9 and J usage is TRBJ2-1, with D tentatively TRBD2 (6 bases). Germline V gene lookup returns CDR1 SGDLS and CDR2 YYNGEE. Trimming took 3 bases from V and 8 from J, leaving 18 bases between them. There are 15 residues in the CDR3. Written as DNA, the CDR3 is TGTGCCAGCAGCGCCCGACAAGGAGGGATAGATGAGCAGTTCTTC. As protein: CASSARQGGIDEQFF.

There are a few counts of this clonotype. In DNA form, the CDR3 reads TGCAGTGCCTCAAAGGGCAGCAATCAGCCCCAGCATTTT. Translation: CSASKGSNQPQHF. This chain uses TRBV20-1 with TRBJ1-5; no reliable D call. V was trimmed by 6 bases and J by 1 base, leaving 10 bases between them. CDR1 is DFQATT and CDR2 is SNEGSKA in the germline V gene (reference sequence). CDR3 length: 13 residues.

The rearrangement joins TRBV20-1 to TRBJ1-4; D unclear. Trimming removed 5 bases from V and 8 bases from J, with 21 bases in between. Germline V gives CDR1 DFQATT, CDR2 SNEGSKA (reference sequence). This CDR3 region has 15 residues. The CDR3 region has the DNA TGCAGTGCTCCTGATGCGGCAGCCAATTTAGAAAAACTGTTTTTT. Its translation is CSAPDAAANLEKLFF.

The chain couples TRBV6-5 to TRBJ2-1; D perhaps matches TRBD2 (5 bases). Germline values: CDR1 MNHEY, CDR2 SVGAGI. Trimming removed 0 bases from V and 4 bases from J, with 10 bases in between. The CDR3 has 15 amino acids. CDR3 sequence reads: CASSYSRGLYNEQFF. CDR3 DNA sequence: TGTGCCAGCAGTTACTCTCGGGGTTTGTACAATGAGCAGTTCTTC.

The chain is built from TRBV7-9 and TRBJ2-7; D gene unclear. Trimming removed 1 base at V and 7 bases at J, with 11 bases between. The CDR3 is 13 residues long. Germline values: CDR1 SEHNR, CDR2 FQNEAQ (reference sequence). As DNA, the CDR3 is TGTGCCAGCAGCTTAGGGACGCCTGGGGAGCAGTACTTC. This codes for CASSLGTPGEQYF.

This clonotype was counted a few times. CDR3 sequence: CASSVTAKNIQYF. CDR3 in DNA: TGTGCCAGCAGTGTTACAGCCAAAAACATTCAGTACTTC. This chain connects TRBV6-1 to TRBJ2-4; D gene uncertain. Trimming left V 4 bases short and J 0 bases short, with 4 bases between. The V gene's germline CDR1 is MNHNS and CDR2 SASEGT. CDR3 length: 13 amino acids.

The chain joins TRBV24-1 to TRBJ2-5, with 10 bases matching TRBD2. CDR1 and CDR2 from the germline V gene are KGHDR and SFDVKD. J was trimmed by 11 bases and V by 1 base; bases with no gene match: 6. CDR3 length: 14 amino acids. CDR3 amino acids: CATSDFRTSGAQYF. In nucleotides, the CDR3 is TGTGCCACCAGTGATTTTCGGACTAGCGGTGCTCAGTACTTC.

The chain is built from TRBV7-9 and TRBJ2-5, with TRBD2 identical over 10 bases. This CDR3 spans 14 amino acids. CDR1 and CDR2 (germline): SEHNR, FQNEAQ (reference sequence). Losses at the gene ends were 3 bases for V and 6 bases for J; bases not matched to a gene: 4. CDR3: CASSFGTSDQTQYF. The CDR3 bases are TGTGCCAGCAGCTTCGGGACTAGCGACCAGACCCAGTACTTC.

This clonotype was seen a few times. The V and J genes are TRBV29-1 and TRBJ2-1, with a tentative D call TRBD2 (5 bases). V was trimmed by 4 bases and J by 10 bases, leaving 11 bases between them. The CDR3 has 11 residues. Germline CDR1 SQVTM, CDR2 ANQGSEA. The CDR3 DNA follows: TGCAGCGTTGTGCCGGACTTGGAGCAGTTCTTC. The encoded protein is CSVVPDLEQFF.

CDR3: CASSKGGPKHEQFF. DNA for the CDR3: TGTGCCAGCAGCAAGGGAGGGCCTAAGCATGAGCAGTTCTTC. V and J are TRBV7-2 and TRBJ2-1, with 7 bases aligning to TRBD2. The germline V gene has CDR1 SGHTA and CDR2 FQGNSA. CDR3 length equals 14 residues. V lost 5 bases, J lost 8 bases, and 9 bases stayed unmatched. Looking up the rest from reference TRBV7-2 and TRBJ2-1 gives the full variable domain: GAGVSQSPSNKVTEKGKDVELRCDPISGHTALYWYRQSLGQGLEFLIYFQGNSAPDKSGLPSDRFSAERTGGSVSTLTIQRTQQEDSAVYLCASSKGGPKHEQFFGPGTRLTVL.

The rearrangement uses TRBV5-1 and TRBJ1-1; no firm D call. Germline values: CDR1 SGHRS, CDR2 YFSETQ. This CDR3 region has 15 residues. V was pared by 0 bases and J by 1 base, with 10 bases between. In DNA form, the CDR3 reads TGCGCCAGCAGCTTGGCCTTGGCGGGGAACACTGAAGCTTTCTTT. This codes for CASSLALAGNTEAFF.

The chain links TRBV12-3 or TRBV12-4 to TRBJ1-2; 7 bases are shared with TRBD1. The ends lost 5 bases at V and 5 bases at J; junction bases unmatched: 5. There are 13 residues in the CDR3. CDR3 loop: CASSIGQEYGYTF. The CDR3 DNA follows: TGTGCCAGCAGTATAGGACAGGAATATGGCTACACCTTC.

This rearrangement joins TRBV12-5 to TRBJ1-1; D uncertain. Looked up from germline, CDR1 is LGHNT and CDR2 is FRNRAP. V shed 7 bases and J shed 4 bases, with 10 bases lying between them. There are 12 residues in the CDR3. The CDR3 nucleotides are TGTGCTAGTGCACAAGGGATCACTGAAGCTTTCTTT. Encoded protein: CASAQGITEAFF. The complete variable domain, with remaining parts taken from reference TRBV12-5 and TRBJ1-1, reads DARVTQTPRHKVTEMGQEVTMRCQPILGHNTVFWYRQTMMQGLELLAYFRNRAPLDDSGMPKDRFSAEMPDATLATLKIQPSEPRDSAVYFCASAQGITEAFFGQGTRLTVV.

This clonotype was detected only a few times. This chain connects TRBV5-5 to TRBJ2-7; D perhaps matches TRBD2 (6 bases). This CDR3 spans 14 amino acids. The germline V and J ends were trimmed by 6 bases and 0 bases, with 13 bases remaining between them. Germline lookup yields CDR1 SGHKS and CDR2 YYEKEE (reference sequence). DNA for the CDR3: TGTGCCAGCACCCATTTGGGGGGCTCCTACGAGCAGTACTTC. It encodes CASTHLGGSYEQYF.

This clonotype was counted a few times. The chain links TRBV5-1 to TRBJ2-1, with 8 bases identical to TRBD2. CDR1 is SGHRS and CDR2 is YFSETQ in the germline V gene. The CDR3 spans 15 residues. J was trimmed by 0 bases and V by 4 bases; bases with no gene match: 3. The CDR3 nucleotides read TGCGCCAGCAGCGGGGCGGGGGGCTCCTACAATGAGCAGTTCTTC. Protein sequence: CASSGAGGSYNEQFF. Together with reference TRBV5-1 and TRBJ2-1, the CDR3 gives the full variable domain: KAGVTQTPRYLIKTRGQQVTLSCSPISGHRSVSWYQQTPGQGLQFLFEYFSETQRNKGNFPGRFSGRQFSNSRSEMNVSTLELGDSALYLCASSGAGGSYNEQFFGPGTRLTVL.

The chain employs TRBV27 and TRBJ2-1, with a weak D call TRBD2 (6 bases). The CDR3 has 13 residues. Between the trimmed V and J ends, which lost 4 bases and 4 bases, there was a span of 8 bases. CDR1 is MNHEY, CDR2 SMNVEV, per germline (reference sequence). CDR3 sequence (DNA): TGTGCCAGCAGTTCCCGGGGGTACAATGAGCAGTTCTTC. This gives the protein CASSSRGYNEQFF.

This clonotype was found a few times. The V and J genes are TRBV12-3 or TRBV12-4 and TRBJ1-1; D uncertain. The CDR3 contains 14 residues. Trimming took off 8 bases at V and 2 bases at J, with 15 bases between the two ends. The CDR3 coding sequence is TGTGCCAGCGGTGGGAGAGGGATTAACACTGAAGCTTTCTTT. Translated, it gives CASGGRGINTEAFF.

The gene calls are TRBV25-1 and TRBJ2-7, with D possibly matching TRBD2 (6 bases). V was clipped by 3 bases and J by 4 bases, with 13 bases between them. CDR1 and CDR2 (germline): MGHDK, SYGVNS. The CDR3 is made up of 14 amino acids. CDR3 sequence: CASSEGGGRYEQYF. CDR3 DNA: TGTGCCAGCAGTGAGGGCGGAGGGAGGTACGAGCAGTACTTC.

By share of the sample, this clonotype is medium-sized. This chain connects TRBV6-6 to TRBJ1-2; D gene unclear. V was trimmed by 1 base and J by 2 bases, leaving 8 bases between them. CDR1 and CDR2 from the germline V gene are MNHNY and SVGAGI (reference sequence). The CDR3 consists of 14 residues. This CDR3 is CASSYLDGNYGYTF. Here the CDR3 DNA reads TGTGCCAGCAGTTACTTGGACGGCAACTATGGCTACACCTTC.

The V call is TRBV24-1, the J call TRBJ2-3, with D possibly being TRBD2 (6 bases). This CDR3 is built from 17 residues. Trimming pared 1 base from V and 0 bases from J, leaving 13 bases between. The germline CDR1 and CDR2 sequences are KGHDR and SFDVKD. The CDR3 is CATSDFLRGDSTDTQYF. CDR3 nucleotides: TGTGCCACCAGTGATTTTCTACGCGGGGATAGCACAGATACGCAGTATTTT.

The chain recombines TRBV29-1 with TRBJ2-5; D may match TRBD1 or TRBD2 (5 bases each). From germline, CDR1 is SQVTM and CDR2 ANQGSEA. Trimming removed 3 bases at V and 4 bases at J, with 12 bases between. The CDR3 loop spans 13 amino acids. The CDR3 protein is CSVDGGRRETQYF. CDR3 in DNA: TGCAGCGTTGATGGGGGACGGAGAGAGACCCAGTACTTC.

This clonotype showed up just a few times. This rearrangement joins TRBV20-1 to TRBJ2-1; 9 bases agree with TRBD2. V shed 1 base, J shed 10 bases, and the junction held 8 bases outside the gene matches. Germline CDR1 is DFQATT and CDR2 is SNEGSKA (reference sequence). The CDR3 runs to 14 residues. CDR3 protein: CSARGAGGRGEQFF. Written as DNA, the CDR3 is TGCAGTGCTAGAGGAGCGGGAGGACGTGGAGAGCAGTTCTTC.

This clonotype was observed a handful of times. The genes are TRBV24-1 and TRBJ2-1; D is perhaps TRBD2 (7 bases). The V gene lost 9 bases and the J gene lost 3 bases, with 11 bases spanning the gap. The CDR3 has 13 amino acids. CDR1 is KGHDR, CDR2 SFDVKD, per germline. The CDR3 spells CATRGGGYNEQFF. Written as DNA, the CDR3 is TGTGCCACCCGCGGGGGCGGCTACAATGAGCAGTTCTTC.

The rearrangement uses TRBV27 and TRBJ1-1, with D maybe TRBD1 (5 bases). The germline V gene encodes CDR1 MNHEY and CDR2 SMNVEV (reference sequence). The CDR3 loop spans 12 amino acids. The V and J ends lost 6 bases and 2 bases respectively, with 7 bases between them. CDR3 region: CASRTVNTEAFF. The CDR3 nucleotides are TGTGCCAGCAGGACAGTAAACACTGAAGCTTTCTTT.